The TCR beta chain under discussion was sequenced for a study of T cell repertoires in cytomegalovirus infection. The CDR3 contains 17 residues. CDR1 SGHAT and CDR2 FQNNGV come from the germline V gene. The V segment lost 0 bases and the J segment 2 bases; nucleotides outside the gene matches: 8. One entry per CDR3 protein, called by TCRdb with MiXCR from the reads. Of roughly 180,000 distinct CDR3 sequences in the sample, about a sixth were seen once. The V and J genes are TRBV11-2 and TRBJ2-5; 8 bases agree with TRBD2. This clonotype was sampled from a human donor in good health (CMV status not recorded). Some clones in this sample may be carry-over from other donors' samples. Sequenced sample: CD8+ T cells from PBMCs. The CDR3 coding sequence is TGTGCCAGCAGCTTAGAGGAGACTAGCGTGATGCAAGAGACCCAGTACTTC. Translating gives CASSLEETSVMQETQYF.